This T cell receptor (beta chain) was captured by sequencing in a study of blood T cell repertoires in COVID-19. Study in general: Collection of acute and convalescent COVID-19 samples took place in the United States, Italy and Spain. In each case, the material was cDNA or gDNA derived from T cells, B-cell-depleted T cells, or PBMCs.

Deletions cut 6 bases from V and 0 bases from J, with 14 bases between. The CDR3 is 16 amino acids. Per the germline V gene, CDR1 is MDHEN and CDR2 is SYDVKM. Source study methods: Nucleated cell number was recorded as an estimate derived from reference gene primer amplification. TCRdb's copy holds only in-frame clones and misses some; the assay was immunoSEQ multiplex PCR. D and trimming come from the DNA, and the V and J calls and clone size come from that table. The sample lists around 200,000 clones; about 85% were seen once. The chain combines TRBV28 with TRBJ2-2; D might be TRBD2 (5 bases). The TCR sequence derives from a woman aged 80 or over with active or convalescent COVID-19. The sample comprised peripheral blood. This CDR3 is CASRDGERTNTGELFF. Here the CDR3 DNA reads TGTGCCAGCAGAGACGGGGAGCGGACGAACACCGGGGAGCTGTTTTTT.